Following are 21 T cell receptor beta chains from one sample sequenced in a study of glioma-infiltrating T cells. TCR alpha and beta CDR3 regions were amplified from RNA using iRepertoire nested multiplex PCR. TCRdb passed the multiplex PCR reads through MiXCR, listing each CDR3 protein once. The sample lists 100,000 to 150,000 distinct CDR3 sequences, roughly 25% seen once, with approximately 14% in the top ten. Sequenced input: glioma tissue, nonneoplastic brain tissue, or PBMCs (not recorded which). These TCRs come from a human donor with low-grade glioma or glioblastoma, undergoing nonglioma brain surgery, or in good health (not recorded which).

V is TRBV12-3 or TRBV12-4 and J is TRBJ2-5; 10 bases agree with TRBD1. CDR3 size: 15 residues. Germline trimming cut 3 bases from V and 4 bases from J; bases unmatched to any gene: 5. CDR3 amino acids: CASSFRTGGRETQYF. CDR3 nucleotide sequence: TGTGCCAGCAGTTTCAGGACAGGGGGTCGAGAGACCCAGTACTTC.

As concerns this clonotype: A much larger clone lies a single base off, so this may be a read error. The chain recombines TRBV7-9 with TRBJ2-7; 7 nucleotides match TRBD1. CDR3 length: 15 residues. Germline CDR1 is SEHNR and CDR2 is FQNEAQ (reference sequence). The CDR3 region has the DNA TGTGCCAGCAGCTTCACCTGGCAGGGGGAGAACGAGCGGTACTTC. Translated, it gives CASSFTWQGENERYF.

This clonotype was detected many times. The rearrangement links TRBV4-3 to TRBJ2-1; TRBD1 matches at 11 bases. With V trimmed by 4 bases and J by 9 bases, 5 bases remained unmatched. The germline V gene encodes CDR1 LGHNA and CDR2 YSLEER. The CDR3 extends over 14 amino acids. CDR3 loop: CASSRDRGVSEQFF. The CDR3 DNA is TGCGCCAGCAGCCGGGACAGGGGGGTTAGTGAGCAGTTCTTC.

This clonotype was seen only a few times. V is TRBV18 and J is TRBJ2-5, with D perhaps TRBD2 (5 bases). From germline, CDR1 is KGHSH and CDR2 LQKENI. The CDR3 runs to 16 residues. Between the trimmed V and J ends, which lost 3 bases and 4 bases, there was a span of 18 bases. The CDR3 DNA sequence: TGTGCCAGCTCACCCGACCGCTCACGCAGCGGAGAGACCCAGTACTTC. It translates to CASSPDRSRSGETQYF.

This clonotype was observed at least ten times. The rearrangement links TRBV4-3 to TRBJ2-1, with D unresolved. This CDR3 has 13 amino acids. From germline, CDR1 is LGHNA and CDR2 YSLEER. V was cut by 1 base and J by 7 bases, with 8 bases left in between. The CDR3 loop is CASSQGLLNEQFF. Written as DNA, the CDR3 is TGCGCCAGCAGCCAAGGACTCCTTAATGAGCAGTTCTTC.

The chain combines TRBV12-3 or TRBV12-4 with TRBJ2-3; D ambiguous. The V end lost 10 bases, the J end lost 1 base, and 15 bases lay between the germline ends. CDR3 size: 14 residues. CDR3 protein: CATRWRLGTDTQYF. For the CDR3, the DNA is TGTGCCACCAGATGGCGATTAGGCACAGATACGCAGTATTTT.

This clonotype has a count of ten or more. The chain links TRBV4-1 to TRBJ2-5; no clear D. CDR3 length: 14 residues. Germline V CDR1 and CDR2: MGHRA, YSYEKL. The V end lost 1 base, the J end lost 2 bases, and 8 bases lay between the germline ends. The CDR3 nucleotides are TGCGCCAGCAGCCAAGGGCAGGAGCAAGAGACCCAGTACTTC. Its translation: CASSQGQEQETQYF.

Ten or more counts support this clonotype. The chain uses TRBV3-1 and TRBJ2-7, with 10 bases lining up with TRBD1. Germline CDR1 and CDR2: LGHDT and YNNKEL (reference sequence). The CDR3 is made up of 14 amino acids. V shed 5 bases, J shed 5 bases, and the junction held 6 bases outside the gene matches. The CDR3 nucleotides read TGTGCCAGCAGCTCCAGACAGGGGGCCAACGAGCAGTACTTC. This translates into CASSSRQGANEQYF.

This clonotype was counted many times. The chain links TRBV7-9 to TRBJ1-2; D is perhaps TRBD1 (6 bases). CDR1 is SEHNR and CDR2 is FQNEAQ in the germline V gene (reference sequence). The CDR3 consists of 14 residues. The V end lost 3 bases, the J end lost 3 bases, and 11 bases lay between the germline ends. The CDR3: CASSLDSNYYGYTF. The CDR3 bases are TGTGCCAGCAGCTTGGACAGTAACTACTATGGCTACACCTTC.

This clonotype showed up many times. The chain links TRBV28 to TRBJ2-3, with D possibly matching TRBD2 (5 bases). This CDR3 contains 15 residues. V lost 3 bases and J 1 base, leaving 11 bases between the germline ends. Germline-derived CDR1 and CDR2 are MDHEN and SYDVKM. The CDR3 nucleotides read TGTGCCAGCAGTTTGCGGACGAGGGGCACAGATACGCAGTATTTT. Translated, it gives CASSLRTRGTDTQYF.

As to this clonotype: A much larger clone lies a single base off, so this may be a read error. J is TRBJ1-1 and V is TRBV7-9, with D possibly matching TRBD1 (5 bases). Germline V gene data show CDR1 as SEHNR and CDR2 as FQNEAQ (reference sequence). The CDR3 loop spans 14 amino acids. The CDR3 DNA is TGTGCCAGCAGCTTAGCTGGGGGGAACAATGAAGCTTTCTTT. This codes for CASSLAGGNNEAFF.

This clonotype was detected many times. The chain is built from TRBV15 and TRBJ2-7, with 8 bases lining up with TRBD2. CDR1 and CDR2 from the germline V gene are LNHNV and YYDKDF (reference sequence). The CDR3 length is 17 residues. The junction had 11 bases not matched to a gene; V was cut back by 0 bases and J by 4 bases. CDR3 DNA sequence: TGTGCCACCAGCAGAGATTACGCGGGAGGATCCAATTACGAGCAGTACTTC. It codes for CATSRDYAGGSNYEQYF.

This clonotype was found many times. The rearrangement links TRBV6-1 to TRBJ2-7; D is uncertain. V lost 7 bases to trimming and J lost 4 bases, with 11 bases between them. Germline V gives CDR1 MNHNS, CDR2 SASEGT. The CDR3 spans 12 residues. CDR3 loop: CASNYPPYEQYF. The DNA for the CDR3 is TGTGCCAGCAACTACCCTCCTTACGAGCAGTACTTC.

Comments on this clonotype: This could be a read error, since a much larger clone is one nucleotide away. The CDR3 spells CASGPADKQYF. In DNA form, the CDR3 reads TGTGCCAGCGGACCGGCAGATAAGCAGTATTTT. The chain links TRBV28 to TRBJ2-3; D not resolved. Germline CDR1 and CDR2: MDHEN and SYDVKM. CDR3 length equals 11 residues.

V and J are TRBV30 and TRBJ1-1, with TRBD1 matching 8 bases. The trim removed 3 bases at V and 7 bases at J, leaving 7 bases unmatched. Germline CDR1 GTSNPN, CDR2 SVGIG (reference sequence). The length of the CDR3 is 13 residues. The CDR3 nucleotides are TGTGCCTGGAGACTGCAGGGGGCGGGTGAAGCTTTCTTT. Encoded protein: CAWRLQGAGEAFF. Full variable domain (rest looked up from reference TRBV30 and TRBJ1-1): SQTIHQWPATLVQPVGSPLSLECTVEGTSNPNLYWYRQAAGRGLQLLFYSVGIGQISSEVPQNLSASRPQDRQFILSSKKLLLSDSGFYLCAWRLQGAGEAFFGQGTRLTVV.

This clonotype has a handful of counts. CDR3 amino acids: CASLPSNQPQHF. The DNA for the CDR3 is TGTGCCAGCTTGCCTAGCAATCAGCCCCAGCATTTT. The genes are TRBV28 and TRBJ1-5; D call uncertain. From germline, CDR1 is MDHEN and CDR2 SYDVKM. V lost 8 bases and J lost 0, with 5 bases in between. CDR3 size: 12 residues. The whole variable domain, remainder taken from reference TRBV28 and TRBJ1-5, is DVKVTQSSRYLVKRTGEKVFLECVQDMDHENMFWYRQDPGLGLRLIYFSYDVKMKEKGDIPEGYSVSREKKERFSLILESASTNQTSMYLCASLPSNQPQHFGDGTRLSIL.

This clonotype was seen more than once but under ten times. The CDR3 DNA follows: TGTGCCAGCAGCCAACTGATTACTAGCGGGATCACACAGAATACGCAGTATTTT. This gives the protein CASSQLITSGITQNTQYF. The chain is built from TRBV4-2 and TRBJ2-3; 10 nucleotides match TRBD2. V lost 2 bases to trimming and J lost 7 bases; unmatched junction nucleotides: 15. Germline assignment: CDR1 LGHNA and CDR2 YNFKEQ. The CDR3 extends over 18 amino acids.

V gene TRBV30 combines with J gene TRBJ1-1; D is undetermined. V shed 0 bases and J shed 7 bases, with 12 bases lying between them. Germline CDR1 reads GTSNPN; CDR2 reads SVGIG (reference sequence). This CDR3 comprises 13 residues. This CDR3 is CAWSVLRQNEAFF. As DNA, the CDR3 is TGTGCCTGGAGTGTGCTCCGCCAAAATGAAGCTTTCTTT.

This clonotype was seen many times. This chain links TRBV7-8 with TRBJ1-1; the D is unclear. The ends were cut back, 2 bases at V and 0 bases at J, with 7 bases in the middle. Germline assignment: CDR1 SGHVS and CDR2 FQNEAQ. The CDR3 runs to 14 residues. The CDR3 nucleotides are TGTGCCAGCAGCTTATCTGCAGTGAACACTGAAGCTTTCTTT. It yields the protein CASSLSAVNTEAFF.

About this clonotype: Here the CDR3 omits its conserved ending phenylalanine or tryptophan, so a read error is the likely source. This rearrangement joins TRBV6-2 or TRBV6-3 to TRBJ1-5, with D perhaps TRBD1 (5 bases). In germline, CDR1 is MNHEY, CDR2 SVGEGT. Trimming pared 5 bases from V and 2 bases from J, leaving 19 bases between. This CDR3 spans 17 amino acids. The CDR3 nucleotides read TGTGCCAGCAGTCAGCCCTTCCCGGGGGGAGGCAATCAGCCCCAGCATCTT. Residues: CASSQPFPGGGNQPQHL.

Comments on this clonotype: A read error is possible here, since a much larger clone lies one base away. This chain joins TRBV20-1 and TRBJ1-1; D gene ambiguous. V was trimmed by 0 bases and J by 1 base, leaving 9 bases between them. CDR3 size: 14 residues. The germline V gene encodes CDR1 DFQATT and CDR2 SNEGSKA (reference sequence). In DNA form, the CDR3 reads TGCAGTGCTAGAGATAGCAGGAGGAACACTGAAGCTTTCTTT. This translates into CSARDSRRNTEAFF.